This section outlines one T cell receptor beta chain sequence together with its context. The germline gives CDR1 ENHRY, CDR2 SYGVKD. After removal of 6 bases from V and 8 bases from J, the junction contained 10 bases not matched to a gene. CDR3 size: 14 residues. This sample is part of a study of blood T cell repertoires in COVID-19. Study context: The United States, Italy and Spain provided the acute and convalescent COVID-19 samples. Sources were T cells, B-cell-depleted T cells, or PBMCs; the material itself was cDNA or gDNA.

In the original workflow: Nucleated cell counts were estimated from reference gene primer amplification. Only in-frame clones appear in the TCRdb table, and some are missing; sequencing was by immunoSEQ multiplex PCR. V and J calls and clone size are those listed in that table; D and trimming were worked out from the DNA. The profile shows fewer than 300,000 clones, 60% to 75% of them singletons. The receptor was isolated from a woman of 80 years or more with acute or convalescent COVID-19. The sequenced sample was peripheral blood. The gene calls are TRBV10-3 and TRBJ2-3; 8 bases agree with TRBD1. CDR3 loop: CAISRTGSSATQYF. CDR3 bases: TGTGCCATCAGCCGGACAGGGTCATCGGCTACGCAGTATTTT.